These 2 T cell receptor beta chains came from one sample sequenced in a study of T-cell reconstitution after alpha-beta-depleted transplantation in children. Preparation of the TCRbeta library used unique molecular identifiers. From the PCR reads, TCRdb called clonotypes with MiXCR, one entry per CDR3 protein. The table includes about 150,000 distinct CDR3 sequences, around 10% detected once. Source: PBMCs, taken before TCRalphabeta/CD19-depleted stem cell transplant. The receptors were gathered from a boy aged 2 to 10 with acute myeloid leukemia, due to receive a stem cell transplant.

Remarks on this clonotype: A much larger clone differs by one base, so this may be a read error. This chain links TRBV20-1 with TRBJ1-2, with TRBD1 as a possible D gene (5 bases). Germline V CDR1 and CDR2: DFQATT, SNEGSKA (reference sequence). The CDR3 runs to 16 residues. The CDR3 is CSARDLGTDRFSGDTF. The CDR3, as DNA: TGCAGTGCTAGAGACCTCGGGACCGACCGGTTTTCTGGCGACACCTTC.

This clonotype was seen repeatedly, ten times or more. The genes are TRBV5-1 and TRBJ2-1; 7 bases map to TRBD2. This CDR3 region has 14 residues. CDR1 SGHRS and CDR2 YFSETQ come from the germline V gene. V lost 4 bases to trimming and J lost 2 bases; unmatched junction nucleotides: 3. In DNA, the CDR3 is TGCGCCAGCAGCGCGGGGGAACCCTACAATGAGCAGTTCTTC. This translates into CASSAGEPYNEQFF.